This T cell receptor (beta chain) was obtained from a study of regulatory T cells in long-lasting Graves disease. Study-level background: Treatment with antithyroid drugs for over 5 years, together with positive TSH receptor antibodies, meant persistent Graves' disease.

Specified time point: persistent/refractory GD, antithyroid drugs over 5 years with positive TRAb. Making the TCR library involved RNA that had been extracted from PBMCs. Graves' disease diagnoses followed American Thyroid Association guidelines. Recruitment took place at an endocrinology department in Xi'an, China. The CDR3 spans 15 residues. The trim removed 1 base at V and 7 bases at J, leaving 7 bases unmatched. This clonotype was found many times. According to the study, TCR beta libraries were built with iRepertoire HTBI primers and CDR3-region Arm-PCR. Authors' data handling: Samples collectively showed 62 TRBV and around 15 TRBJ segments. MiXCR was run by TCRdb on the multiplex PCR reads, yielding one entry per CDR3 protein. It is TCRdb's table, rather than the study itself, that gives the V and J calls and clone size. The sample consists of around 460,000 distinct CDR3 sequences, roughly 21% of them appearing once.

This receptor was identified in a female donor with Graves disease. The chain recombines TRBV12-3 or TRBV12-4 with TRBJ1-1, with 9 positions matching TRBD1. Source: peripheral blood mononuclear cells (PBMCs), taken when the disease was refractory, from a patient treated with antithyroid drugs. This CDR3 reads CASSLETGGRGEAFF. The CDR3 nucleotides read TGTGCCAGCAGTTTAGAGACAGGGGGTAGGGGTGAAGCTTTCTTT.